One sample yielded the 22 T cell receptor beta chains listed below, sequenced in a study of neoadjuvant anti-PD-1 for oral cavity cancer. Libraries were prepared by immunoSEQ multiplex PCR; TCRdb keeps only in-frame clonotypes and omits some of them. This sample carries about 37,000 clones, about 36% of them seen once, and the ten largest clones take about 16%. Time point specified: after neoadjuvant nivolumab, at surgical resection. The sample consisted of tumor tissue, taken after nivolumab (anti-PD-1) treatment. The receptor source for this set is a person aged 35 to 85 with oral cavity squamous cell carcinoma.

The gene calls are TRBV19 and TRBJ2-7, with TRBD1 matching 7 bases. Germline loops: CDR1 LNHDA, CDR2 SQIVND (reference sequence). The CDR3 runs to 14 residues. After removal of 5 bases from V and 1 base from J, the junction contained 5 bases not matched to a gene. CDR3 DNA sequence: TGTGCCAGTAGTCCCAGGGACAGATCCTACGAGCAGTACTTC. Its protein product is CASSPRDRSYEQYF.

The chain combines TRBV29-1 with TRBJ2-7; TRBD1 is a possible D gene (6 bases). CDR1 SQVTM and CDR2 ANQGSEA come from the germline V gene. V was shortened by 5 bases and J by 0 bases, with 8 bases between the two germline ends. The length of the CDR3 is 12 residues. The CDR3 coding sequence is TGCAGCGTTAGGGGGATCTCCTACGAGCAGTACTTC. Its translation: CSVRGISYEQYF.

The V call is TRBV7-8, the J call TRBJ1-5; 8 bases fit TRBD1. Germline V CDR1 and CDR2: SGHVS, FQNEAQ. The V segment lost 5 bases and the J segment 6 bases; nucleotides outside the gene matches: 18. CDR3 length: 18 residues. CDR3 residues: CASSRLSLRTGIGQPQHF. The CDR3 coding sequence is TGTGCCAGCAGCAGATTAAGTCTGAGGACAGGGATTGGTCAGCCCCAGCATTTT. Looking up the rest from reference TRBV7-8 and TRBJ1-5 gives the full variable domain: GAGVSQSPRYKVAKRGQDVALRCDPISGHVSLFWYQQALGQGPEFLTYFQNEAQLDKSGLPSDRFFAERPEGSVSTLKIQRTQQEDSAVYLCASSRLSLRTGIGQPQHFGDGTRLSIL.

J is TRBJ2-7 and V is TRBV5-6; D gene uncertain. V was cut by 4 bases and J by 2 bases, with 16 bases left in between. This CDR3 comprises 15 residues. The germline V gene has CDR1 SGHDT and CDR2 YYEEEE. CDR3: CASSPTYGGAYEQYF. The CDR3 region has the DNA TGTGCCAGCAGCCCGACCTATGGTGGGGCCTACGAGCAGTACTTC.

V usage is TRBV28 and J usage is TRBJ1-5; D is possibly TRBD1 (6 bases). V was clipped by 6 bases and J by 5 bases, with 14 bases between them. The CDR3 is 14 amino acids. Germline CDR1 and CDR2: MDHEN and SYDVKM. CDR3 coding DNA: TGTGCCAGCAGCAACGGGGGGCCGTATCAGCCCCAGCATTTT. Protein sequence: CASSNGGPYQPQHF.

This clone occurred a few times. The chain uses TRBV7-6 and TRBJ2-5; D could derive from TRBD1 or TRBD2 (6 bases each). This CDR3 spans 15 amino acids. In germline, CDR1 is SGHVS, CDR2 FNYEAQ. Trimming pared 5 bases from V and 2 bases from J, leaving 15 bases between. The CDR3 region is CASSAGTGRQETQYF. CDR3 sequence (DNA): TGTGCCAGCAGCGCCGGTACAGGGAGGCAAGAGACCCAGTACTTC.

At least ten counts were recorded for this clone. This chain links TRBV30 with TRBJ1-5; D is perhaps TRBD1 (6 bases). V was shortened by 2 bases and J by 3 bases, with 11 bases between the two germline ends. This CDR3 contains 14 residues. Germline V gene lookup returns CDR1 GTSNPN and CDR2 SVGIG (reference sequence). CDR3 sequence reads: CAWSSGTINQPQHF. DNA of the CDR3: TGTGCCTGGAGTTCCGGGACAATCAATCAGCCCCAGCATTTT.

This CDR3 is CASSPKLAGPYEQYF. The CDR3 bases are TGTGCCAGCTCACCAAAACTAGCGGGACCTTACGAGCAGTACTTC. This chain connects TRBV18 to TRBJ2-7, with 10 bases fitting TRBD2. Trimming cost V 2 bases and J 4 bases; bases outside gene matches: 5. Germline V gene lookup returns CDR1 KGHSH and CDR2 LQKENI. This CDR3 region has 15 residues.

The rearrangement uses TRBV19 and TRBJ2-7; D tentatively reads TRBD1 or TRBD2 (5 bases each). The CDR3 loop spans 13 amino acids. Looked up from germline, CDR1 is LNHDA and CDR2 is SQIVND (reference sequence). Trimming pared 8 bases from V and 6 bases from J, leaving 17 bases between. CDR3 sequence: CASRGDLGGEQYF. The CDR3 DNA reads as TGTGCCAGTCGTGGGGACCTCGGCGGCGAGCAGTACTTC.

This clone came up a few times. In nucleotides, the CDR3 is TGTGCCAGCCTTTCCGCGGGACAGGGCAACTACGAGCAGTACTTC. Translating it yields CASLSAGQGNYEQYF. The rearrangement links TRBV28 to TRBJ2-7, with 9 positions matching TRBD1. Trimming cost V 8 bases and J 3 bases; bases outside gene matches: 11. Germline CDR1 MDHEN, CDR2 SYDVKM. The CDR3 length is 15 residues.

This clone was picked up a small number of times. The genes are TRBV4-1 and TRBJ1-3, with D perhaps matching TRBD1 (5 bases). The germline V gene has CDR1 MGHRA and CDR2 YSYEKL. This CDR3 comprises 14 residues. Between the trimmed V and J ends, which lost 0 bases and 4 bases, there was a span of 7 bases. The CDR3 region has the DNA TGCGCCAGCAGCCAAGATGGGGGGGGAAACACCATATATTTT. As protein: CASSQDGGGNTIYF.

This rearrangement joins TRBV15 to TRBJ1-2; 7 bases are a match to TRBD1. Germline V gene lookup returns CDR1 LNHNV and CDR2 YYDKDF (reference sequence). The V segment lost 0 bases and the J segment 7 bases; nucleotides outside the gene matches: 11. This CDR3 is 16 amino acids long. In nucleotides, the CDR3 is TGTGCCACCAGCAGAGATACAGGGGAGTTGAGTAGTGGCTACACCTTC. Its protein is CATSRDTGELSSGYTF.

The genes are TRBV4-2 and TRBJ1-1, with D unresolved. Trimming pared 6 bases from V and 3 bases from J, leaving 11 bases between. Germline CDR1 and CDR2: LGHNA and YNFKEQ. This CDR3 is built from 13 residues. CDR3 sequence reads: CASRTNMDTEAFF. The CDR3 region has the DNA TGTGCCAGCAGAACAAACATGGACACTGAAGCTTTCTTT.

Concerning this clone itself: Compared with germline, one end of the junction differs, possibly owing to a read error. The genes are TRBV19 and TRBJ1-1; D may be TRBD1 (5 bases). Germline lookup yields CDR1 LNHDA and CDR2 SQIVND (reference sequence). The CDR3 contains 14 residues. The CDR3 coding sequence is TGTGCCAGTAGTCGAAAAGGGACGGGGACTGGAGCTTTCTTT. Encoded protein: CASSRKGTGTGAFF. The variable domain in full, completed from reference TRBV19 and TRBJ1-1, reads DGGITQSPKYLFRKEGQNVTLSCEQNLNHDAMYWYRQDPGQGLRLIYYSQIVNDFQKGDIAEGYSVSREKKESFPLTVTSAQKNPTAFYLCASSRKGTGTGAFFGQGTRLTVV.

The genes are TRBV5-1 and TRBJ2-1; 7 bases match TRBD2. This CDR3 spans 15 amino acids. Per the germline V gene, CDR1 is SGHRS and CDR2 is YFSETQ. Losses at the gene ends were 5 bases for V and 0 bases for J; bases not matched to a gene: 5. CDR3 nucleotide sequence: TGCGCCAGCAGAATATCGGGGGGCTCCTACAATGAGCAGTTCTTC. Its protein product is CASRISGGSYNEQFF.

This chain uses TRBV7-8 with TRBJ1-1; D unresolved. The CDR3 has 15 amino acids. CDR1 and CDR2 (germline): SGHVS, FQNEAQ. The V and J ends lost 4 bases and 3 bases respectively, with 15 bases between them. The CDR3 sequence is CASSYHTVRDTEAFF. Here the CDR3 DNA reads TGTGCCAGCAGCTATCACACGGTAAGGGACACTGAAGCTTTCTTT.

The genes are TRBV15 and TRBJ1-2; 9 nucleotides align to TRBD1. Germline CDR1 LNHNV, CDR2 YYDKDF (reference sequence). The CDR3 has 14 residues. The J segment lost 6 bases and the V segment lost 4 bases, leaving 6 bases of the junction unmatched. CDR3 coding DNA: TGTGCCACCAGCAAGGACAGGGGTTCCGATGGCTACACCTTC. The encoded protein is CATSKDRGSDGYTF.

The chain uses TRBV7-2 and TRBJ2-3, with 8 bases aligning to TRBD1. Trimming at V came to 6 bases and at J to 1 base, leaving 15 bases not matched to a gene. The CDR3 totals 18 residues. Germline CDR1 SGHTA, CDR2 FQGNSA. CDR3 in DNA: TGTGCCAGCAGACCCATAGCAGTCTGGGACAGGCGCACAGATACGCAGTATTTT. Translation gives CASRPIAVWDRRTDTQYF.

CDR3 loop: CASSFWTLSYGYTF. Written as DNA, the CDR3 is TGTGCCAGCAGTTTTTGGACTCTGAGCTATGGCTACACCTTC. The V call is TRBV28, the J call TRBJ1-2; D uncertain. V lost 3 bases to trimming and J lost 4 bases, with 12 bases between them. This CDR3 is built from 14 residues. Germline values: CDR1 MDHEN, CDR2 SYDVKM.

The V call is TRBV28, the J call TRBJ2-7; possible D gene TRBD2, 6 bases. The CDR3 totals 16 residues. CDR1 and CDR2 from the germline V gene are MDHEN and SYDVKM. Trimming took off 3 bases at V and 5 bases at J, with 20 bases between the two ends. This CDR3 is CASSLGFSGSLHEQYF. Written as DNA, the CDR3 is TGTGCCAGCAGTTTGGGGTTTTCCGGGAGCTTACACGAGCAGTACTTC.

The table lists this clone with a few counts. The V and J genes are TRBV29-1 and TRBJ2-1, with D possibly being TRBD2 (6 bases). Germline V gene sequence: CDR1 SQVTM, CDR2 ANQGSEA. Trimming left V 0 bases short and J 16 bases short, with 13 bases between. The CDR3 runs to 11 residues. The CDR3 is CSVEEPGALFF. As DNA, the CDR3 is TGCAGCGTTGAAGAGCCGGGAGCGCTCTTCTTC.

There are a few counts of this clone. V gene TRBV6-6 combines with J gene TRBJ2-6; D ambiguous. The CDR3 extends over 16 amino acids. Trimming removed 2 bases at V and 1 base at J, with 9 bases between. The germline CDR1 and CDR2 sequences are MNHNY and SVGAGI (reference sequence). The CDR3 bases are TGTGCCAGCAGTTACCTGGGGTTATCTGGGGCCAACGTCCTGACTTTC. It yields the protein CASSYLGLSGANVLTF.